The 11 T cell receptor beta chains reported below all come from one sample, sequenced in a study of blood T cell repertoires in COVID-19 (dated by TCRdb to 2018 to 2021). To prepare the library, the immunoSEQ multiplex PCR assay was applied. Entries here come from immuneACCESS through TCRdb and include only in-frame sequences with V and J called. Some clones fail to appear in such tables; in the studies checked, an unresolved V gene covers under half of the shortfall, and the cause of the remainder is unknown. The sample table lists about 220,000 clones, 82% of them with a count of one. Approximately 3.6% of the sample lies in the top ten. Sequencing was performed on PBMCs or T cells enriched from blood (not recorded which). These receptor sequences come from a woman in her sixties who had recovered from COVID-19.

The chain carries TRBV3-1 (or the pseudogene TRBV3-2) and TRBJ1-5; the D gene is possibly TRBD1 (6 bases). V lost 5 bases, J lost 7 bases, and 12 bases lay in between. The CDR3 runs to 13 residues. The germline gives CDR1 LGHDT, CDR2 YNNKEL (reference sequence). The DNA of the CDR3 is TGTGCCAGCAGCGGGGGGGCCTGGCAGCCCCAGCATTTT. Its protein product is CASSGGAWQPQHF.

The chain employs TRBV4-1 and TRBJ1-6; maybe TRBD1 (6 bases). Germline V gene sequence: CDR1 MGHRA, CDR2 YSYEKL. Trimming shortened V by 0 bases and J by 14 bases, and 20 bases separated the two germline ends. The CDR3 loop spans 16 amino acids. The CDR3, as DNA: TGCGCCAGCAGCCAAGACGGGGTGGACAGACTGAGAACCCTCCACTTT. This sequence encodes CASSQDGVDRLRTLHF.

The rearrangement joins TRBV5-1 to TRBJ1-1, with D perhaps TRBD1 (5 bases). CDR3 length: 14 amino acids. CDR1 is SGHRS and CDR2 is YFSETQ in the germline V gene. Trimming stripped 1 base from V and 4 bases from J, with 11 bases between. The DNA of the CDR3 is TGCGCCAGCAGCTTGACGGGGGGTAGCACTGAAGCTTTCTTT. This encodes CASSLTGGSTEAFF.

The chain uses TRBV29-1 and TRBJ2-7; D remains ambiguous. CDR1 is SQVTM, CDR2 ANQGSEA, per germline. V dropped 0 bases and J dropped 4 bases, with 16 bases sitting between them. This CDR3 has 15 amino acids. CDR3 nucleotides: TGCAGCGTTGAAGATGGAGTCAACACACCTTACGAGCAGTACTTC. Encoded protein: CSVEDGVNTPYEQYF.

The rearrangement links TRBV10-3 to TRBJ2-1, with D tentatively TRBD2 (6 bases). Germline V gene data show CDR1 as ENHRY and CDR2 as SYGVKD. Trimming removed 0 bases from V and 6 bases from J, with 15 bases in between. This CDR3 is built from 16 residues. The CDR3 spells CAISESTGLSLNEQFF. CDR3 in DNA: TGTGCCATCAGTGAGTCGACGGGACTTTCGCTCAATGAGCAGTTCTTC.

The rearrangement joins TRBV6-5 to TRBJ2-5; D call uncertain. Germline V lookup: CDR1 MNHEY, CDR2 SVGAGI. The CDR3 length is 13 residues. The V end was cut by 2 bases, the J end by 5 bases, with 9 bases between. CDR3 coding DNA: TGTGCCAGCAGTTACGGGCCTGAGGAGACCCAGTACTTC. It codes for CASSYGPEETQYF.

This rearrangement joins TRBV18 to TRBJ2-3; 8 bases line up with TRBD2. Germline V CDR1 and CDR2: KGHSH, LQKENI. The CDR3 loop spans 16 amino acids. V was pared by 4 bases and J by 1 base, with 7 bases of the junction left unmatched. The CDR3 is CASSLLAGTGTDTQYF. CDR3 nucleotide sequence: TGTGCCAGCTCACTTTTAGCGGGGACCGGCACAGATACGCAGTATTTT. Supplemented by reference TRBV18 and TRBJ2-3, the full variable domain reads NAGVMQNPRHLVRRRGQEARLRCSPMKGHSHVYWYRQLPEEGLKFMVYLQKENIIDESGMPKERFSAEFPKEGPSILRIQQVVRGDSAAYFCASSLLAGTGTDTQYFGPGTRLTVL.

The rearrangement joins TRBV20-1 to TRBJ2-7; TRBD2 matches at 7 bases. J was trimmed by 7 bases and V by 3 bases; bases with no gene match: 12. The CDR3 loop spans 14 amino acids. Germline V CDR1 and CDR2: DFQATT, SNEGSKA (reference sequence). The CDR3 region has the DNA TGCAGTGCTAGTAAGGAGCGGGGCCCCCTAGAGCAGTACTTC. Translated: CSASKERGPLEQYF.

This chain joins TRBV3-1 (or the pseudogene TRBV3-2) and TRBJ2-7, with D perhaps TRBD1 (6 bases). V was clipped by 5 bases and J by 3 bases, with 14 bases between them. This CDR3 region has 14 residues. Looked up from germline, CDR1 is LGHDT and CDR2 is YNNKEL (reference sequence). Here the CDR3 reads CASSLGTPNYEQYF. CDR3 sequence (DNA): TGTGCCAGCAGCTTAGGGACACCAAACTACGAGCAGTACTTC.

The chain is built from TRBV14 and TRBJ1-1; D may be TRBD1 (5 bases). The length of the CDR3 is 15 residues. CDR1 SGHDN and CDR2 FVKESK come from the germline V gene. Trimming removed 2 bases from V and 2 bases from J, with 12 bases in between. CDR3 residues: CASSQPWGVNTEAFF. The CDR3 DNA reads TGTGCCAGCAGCCAACCCTGGGGGGTCAACACTGAAGCTTTCTTT.

V is TRBV19 and J is TRBJ2-1; a possible D gene is TRBD1 (5 bases). The CDR3 totals 14 residues. Germline V gene sequence: CDR1 LNHDA, CDR2 SQIVND (reference sequence). The ends were cut back, 7 bases at V and 3 bases at J, with 13 bases in the middle. The CDR3 region is CASNLGHNYNEQFF. For the CDR3, the DNA is TGTGCCAGTAACCTCGGACATAACTACAATGAGCAGTTCTTC.